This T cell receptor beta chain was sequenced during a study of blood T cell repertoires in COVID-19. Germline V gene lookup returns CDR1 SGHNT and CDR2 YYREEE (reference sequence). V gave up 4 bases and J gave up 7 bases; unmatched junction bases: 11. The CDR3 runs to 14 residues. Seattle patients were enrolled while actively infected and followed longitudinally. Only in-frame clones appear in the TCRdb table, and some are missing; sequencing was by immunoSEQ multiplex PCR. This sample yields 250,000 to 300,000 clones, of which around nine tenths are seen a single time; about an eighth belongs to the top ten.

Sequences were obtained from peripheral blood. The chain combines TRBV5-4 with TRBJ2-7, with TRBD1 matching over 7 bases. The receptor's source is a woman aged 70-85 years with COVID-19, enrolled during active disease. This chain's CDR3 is CASSLQGSLGEQYF. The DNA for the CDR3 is TGTGCCAGCAGCCTACAGGGGTCTCTCGGGGAGCAGTACTTC.